The source of this TCR beta chain is a study of a mutant IDH1 vaccine in newly diagnosed glioma. Across the whole study: The patients were given eight vaccinations, one each in weeks 1, 3, 5, 7, 11, 15, 19 and 23. Vaccines began 4-6 weeks after radiotherapy alone, or with temozolomide cycles. The treated population exhibited a male proportion of approximately 62%, a female proportion of 37.5%, and a mean age of 40.4 years. Therapy received beforehand was radiotherapy, temozolomide, or both, with most patients given both.

Time point here: week 11, during vaccination. Every vaccination contained 300 ug of the mutant IDH1 20-mer peptide and was paired with topical imiquimod. In the case of this clone: The antigen remains undetermined.

The V and J ends lost 1 base and 6 bases, in that order; junction bases with no gene match: 7. Germline V gives CDR1 SQVTM, CDR2 ANQGSEA. The CDR3 loop spans 14 amino acids. The table came from immunoSEQ multiplex PCR; TCRdb's copy has only in-frame clones and leaves some out. Seen here are under 150,000 clones, 80% observed once, and the top ten hold less than 7%. The sequence was obtained from a man between 40 and 49 years old with glioma. This specimen consisted of PBMCs, obtained from a glioma patient whose treatment included an IDH1 peptide vaccine. The V call is TRBV29-1, the J call TRBJ2-7; 9 bases are a match to TRBD1. As DNA, the CDR3 is TGCAGCGTTGAAGGTACAGGGGGCGATAGCGAGCAGTACTTC. The encoded protein is CSVEGTGGDSEQYF.